The 11 T cell receptor beta chains reported below all come from one sample, sequenced in a study of vaccination effects on CD4 cells after COVID-19. TCRdb's copy holds only in-frame clones and misses some; the assay was immunoSEQ multiplex PCR. The data show about 34,000 clones, over 60% seen once. For these receptors, no antigen is known. Using viral peptide pools, the ViraFEST assay grew out antigen-specific CD4+ T cells prior to sequencing. Culture lasted 10 days before CD4+ T cell isolation. By PCR, the person was confirmed to have had SARS-CoV-2 infection between March and December 2020. The material was CD4+ T cells from PBMCs cultured with a peptide pool, obtained before COVID-19 vaccination. These receptors all stem from a human donor who had a prior SARS-CoV-2 infection.

The chain is built from TRBV6-1 and TRBJ1-4, with D possibly TRBD1 on 6 matching bases. V shed 1 base and J shed 4 bases, with 16 bases lying between them. This CDR3 has 17 residues. CDR1 is MNHNS and CDR2 is SASEGT in the germline V gene. The CDR3 spells CASSEVFWGANNEKLFF. The CDR3 DNA reads as TGTGCCAGCAGTGAAGTGTTTTGGGGGGCTAATAATGAAAAACTGTTTTTT.

V usage is TRBV2 and J usage is TRBJ1-5, with D perhaps TRBD1 (6 bases). V was shortened by 7 bases and J by 1 base, with 8 bases between the two germline ends. CDR1 is SNHLY and CDR2 is FYNNEI in the germline V gene. The CDR3 extends over 13 amino acids. The CDR3 reads CASKGQSNQPQHF. DNA of the CDR3: TGTGCCAGCAAGGGACAAAGCAATCAGCCCCAGCATTTT.

The V gene is TRBV5-1, the J gene TRBJ2-7; D not certain. Germline V lookup: CDR1 SGHRS, CDR2 YFSETQ. This CDR3 comprises 12 residues. The V and J ends lost 5 bases and 5 bases respectively, with 11 bases between them. The CDR3 loop reads CASRLYPNEQYF. DNA for the CDR3: TGCGCCAGCAGACTCTACCCTAACGAGCAGTACTTC.

The chain is built from TRBV5-1 and TRBJ2-3; 9 nucleotides align to TRBD2. Unmatched junction bases numbered 5, after V lost 4 bases and J lost 2 bases. The CDR3 has 15 residues. Per germline, CDR1 SGHRS and CDR2 YFSETQ. The CDR3 DNA is TGCGCCAGCAGCGCTAGCGGGGCACACACAGATACGCAGTATTTT. Translation: CASSASGAHTDTQYF.

The chain couples TRBV9 to TRBJ2-3, with D perhaps TRBD1 or TRBD2 (5 bases each). This CDR3 comprises 17 residues. Germline V gives CDR1 SGDLS, CDR2 YYNGEE. Trimming stripped 4 bases from V and 6 bases from J, with 24 bases between. This chain's CDR3 is CASSPDPGPSFRDTQYF. The CDR3 nucleotides are TGTGCCAGCAGCCCGGATCCGGGACCCTCATTTAGGGATACGCAGTATTTT.

The chain joins TRBV18 to TRBJ2-5, with D uncertain. Trimming cost V 5 bases and J 0 bases, with 4 bases left between them. CDR3 length equals 12 residues. Germline lookup yields CDR1 KGHSH and CDR2 LQKENI. The CDR3 is CASSSNQETQYF. Here the CDR3 DNA reads TGTGCCAGCTCATCAAACCAAGAGACCCAGTACTTC.

J is TRBJ2-2 and V is TRBV4-2, with unresolved D. Germline V gene data show CDR1 as LGHNA and CDR2 as YNFKEQ. With 2 bases removed from V and 2 bases from J, the gap between germline ends came to 12 bases. CDR3 size: 16 residues. CDR3 in DNA: TGTGCCAGCAGCCAACTATACACGCATAACACCGGGGAGCTGTTTTTT. This encodes CASSQLYTHNTGELFF.

The chain uses TRBV6-1 and TRBJ1-2; D is perhaps TRBD1 (5 bases). In germline, CDR1 is MNHNS, CDR2 SASEGT. The ends were cut back, 0 bases at V and 4 bases at J, with 15 bases in the middle. This CDR3 is built from 16 residues. CDR3 in amino acids: CASSEAIRDRTYGYTF. CDR3 bases: TGTGCCAGCAGTGAAGCGATCAGGGATCGAACCTATGGCTACACCTTC.

This clone was found a few times. Distinct nucleotide sequences in the sample also encode this CDR3. This chain connects TRBV7-2 to TRBJ2-5; D uncertain. CDR1 SGHTA and CDR2 FQGNSA come from the germline V gene. Trimming removed 2 bases from V and 4 bases from J, with 8 bases in between. This CDR3 comprises 13 residues. As DNA, the CDR3 is TGTGCCAGCAGCTTATCTCTGGGAGAGACCCAGTACTTC. Translated: CASSLSLGETQYF.

There are a few counts of this clone. The chain couples TRBV24-1 to TRBJ2-7; weak D call: TRBD1 (6 bases). This CDR3 comprises 14 residues. The V gene's germline CDR1 is KGHDR and CDR2 SFDVKD. V was clipped by 4 bases and J by 3 bases, with 12 bases between them. CDR3 bases: TGTGCCACCAGTGACACAGGGCGCGGCTACGAGCAGTACTTC. Encoded protein: CATSDTGRGYEQYF.

This clone has a handful of counts. The chain uses TRBV5-5 and TRBJ1-3; no firm D call. CDR1 and CDR2 from the germline V gene are SGHKS and YYEKEE (reference sequence). With 1 base removed from V and 1 base from J, the gap between germline ends came to 6 bases. This CDR3 has 14 residues. In DNA, the CDR3 is TGTGCCAGCAGCTTGTGGGGTTCTGGAAACACCATATATTTT. It codes for CASSLWGSGNTIYF.